A single sample is the source of the 20 T cell receptor beta chains below, sequenced in a study of T cell repertoires in cytomegalovirus infection. No antigen is known for these receptors. TCRdb reprocessed the reads via MiXCR and lists one record per CDR3 protein. The repertoire holds about 830,000 distinct CDR3 sequences, with around a third as singletons. The specimen comprised cultured CD8+ T cells from PBMCs, sampled from culture after CMV antigen stimulation. The receptors here all came from a human donor in good health (CMV status not recorded). Some clones in this sample may be carry-over from other donors' samples.

A few counts support this clonotype. The gene calls are TRBV15 and TRBJ1-4, with 7 bases fitting TRBD1. The V gene's germline CDR1 is LNHNV and CDR2 YYDKDF (reference sequence). This CDR3 spans 16 amino acids. J was trimmed by 5 bases and V by 4 bases; bases with no gene match: 10. In nucleotides, the CDR3 is TGTGCCACCAGCATAAGGCGACAGGGCGGGAATGAAAAACTGTTTTTT. Its translation: CATSIRRQGGNEKLFF.

This chain joins TRBV7-9 and TRBJ2-7, with a possible D match to TRBD1 (6 bases). This CDR3 comprises 12 residues. V lost 5 bases and J lost 7, with 12 bases in between. Germline CDR1 is SEHNR and CDR2 is FQNEAQ (reference sequence). The CDR3 loop reads CASSHQDREQYV. The CDR3 DNA reads as TGTGCCAGCAGCCACCAGGACAGAGAGCAGTACGTC.

The chain has TRBV15 and TRBJ1-6; no definite D call. The ends were cut back, 11 bases at V and 7 bases at J, with 15 bases in the middle. The germline V gene encodes CDR1 LNHNV and CDR2 YYDKDF (reference sequence). This CDR3 spans 13 amino acids. CDR3 sequence (DNA): TGTGCCTCCTCGACGACTCACAATTCACCCCTCCACTTT. Translation: CASSTTHNSPLHF.

This clonotype was recorded many times. This chain links TRBV6-1 with TRBJ1-1, with no clear D. Deletions cut 5 bases from V and 1 base from J, with 11 bases between. The germline V gene encodes CDR1 MNHNS and CDR2 SASEGT. The CDR3 covers 14 residues. The DNA of the CDR3 is TGTGCCAGCAGTCCGACCTTAGGGAACACTGAAGCTTTCTTT. The encoded protein is CASSPTLGNTEAFF.

As for this clonotype: A much larger clone sits a single nucleotide away, making a read error possible. The rearrangement uses TRBV7-6 and TRBJ2-7; perhaps TRBD1 as D (6 bases). The CDR3 has 15 residues. Per germline, CDR1 SGHVS and CDR2 FNYEAQ. The DNA for the CDR3 is TGTGTCAGCAGCTTAGGGGGAGACGTCTCCTACGAGCAGTACTTC. Translated: CVSSLGGDVSYEQYF.

The table lists this clonotype with a few counts. The chain uses TRBV4-1 and TRBJ2-5, with a possible D match to TRBD1 (6 bases). Germline V lookup: CDR1 MGHRA, CDR2 YSYEKL. The CDR3 spans 15 residues. Trimming pared 1 base from V and 5 bases from J, leaving 14 bases between. CDR3 region: CASSQVQGRGETQYF. In DNA form, the CDR3 reads TGCGCCAGCAGCCAAGTACAGGGAAGGGGGGAGACCCAGTACTTC.

This clonotype was seen repeatedly, ten times or more. V is TRBV7-2 and J is TRBJ1-3; 9 nucleotides line up with TRBD1. V gave up 5 bases and J gave up 4 bases; unmatched junction bases: 6. Germline values: CDR1 SGHTA, CDR2 FQGNSA. The CDR3 is made up of 15 amino acids. The CDR3 bases are TGTGCCAGCAGCCAGAACAGGGGGCTCGGAAACACCATATATTTT. It specifies CASSQNRGLGNTIYF.

This clonotype was seen a handful of times. The chain recombines TRBV19 with TRBJ2-1; 13 bases fit TRBD2. V lost 4 bases and J lost 6; bases outside the gene matches: 3. The CDR3 loop spans 15 amino acids. Germline V gives CDR1 LNHDA, CDR2 SQIVND (reference sequence). CDR3 DNA sequence: TGTGCCAGTAGTACCGGGACTAGCGGGGCCAATGAGCAGTTCTTC. Amino acids: CASSTGTSGANEQFF.

This clonotype was detected only a few times. V and J are TRBV4-3 and TRBJ1-3; 7 nucleotides match TRBD1. Trimming removed 3 bases from V and 0 bases from J; junction bases left unmatched: 11. Germline V lookup: CDR1 LGHNA, CDR2 YSLEER. The CDR3 loop spans 18 amino acids. The CDR3 reads CASSHPRDRKHSGNTIYF. The CDR3 DNA follows: TGCGCCAGCAGCCACCCAAGGGACAGAAAACACTCTGGAAACACCATATATTTT.

On this clonotype itself: A much more abundant neighbour one base away suggests this may be a read error. J is TRBJ2-3 and V is TRBV11-2, with TRBD2 matching over 11 bases. The CDR3 totals 19 residues. Germline CDR1 SGHAT, CDR2 FQNNGV. The DNA for the CDR3 is TGTGCCAGCATCGGTCGGAGGGCTAGCGGGGGGTTTAGCATAGATACGCAGTATTTT. It encodes CASIGRRASGGFSIDTQYF.

This chain uses TRBV11-2 with TRBJ2-7; D is unclear. Germline loops: CDR1 SGHAT, CDR2 FQNNGV. This CDR3 contains 14 residues. V shed 4 bases and J shed 3 bases, with 13 bases lying between them. CDR3 region: CASSWGPTGYEQYV. In DNA, the CDR3 is TGTGCCAGCAGCTGGGGTCCTACCGGCTACGAGCAGTACGTC.

This clonotype was seen more than once but under ten times. CDR3 in DNA: TGTGCCAGCAGCCAAGAGACGTACAATGAGCAGTTCTTC. It translates to CASSQETYNEQFF. This sequence joins TRBV14 and TRBJ2-1; no clear D. This CDR3 is 13 amino acids long. Germline loops: CDR1 SGHDN, CDR2 FVKESK. Trimming took off 0 bases at V and 4 bases at J, with 4 bases between the two ends. The full variable domain, in which reference TRBV14 and TRBJ2-1 provide the parts outside the CDR3, is EAGVTQFPSHSVIEKGQTVTLRCDPISGHDNLYWYRRVMGKEIKFLLHFVKESKQDESGMPNNRFLAERTGGTYSTLKVQPAELEDSGVYFCASSQETYNEQFFGPGTRLTVL.

The rearrangement links TRBV27 to TRBJ2-2, with D possibly being TRBD1 (5 bases). CDR1 is MNHEY, CDR2 SMNVEV, per germline (reference sequence). There are 14 residues in the CDR3. Trimming took off 3 bases at V and 3 bases at J, with 8 bases between the two ends. The CDR3: CASSFDRYTGELFF. For the CDR3, the DNA is TGTGCCAGCAGTTTTGACAGATACACCGGGGAGCTGTTTTTT.

V and J are TRBV11-2 and TRBJ2-1; D is ambiguous. The CDR3 length is 12 residues. V lost 0 bases to trimming and J lost 12 bases, with 9 bases between them. CDR1 is SGHAT, CDR2 FQNNGV, per germline. CDR3 amino acids: CASSLESVMQFF. The DNA for the CDR3 is TGTGCCAGCAGCTTAGAGTCTGTGATGCAGTTCTTC.

There are a few counts of this clonotype. V usage is TRBV6-1 and J usage is TRBJ1-3; 8 bases fit TRBD1. The V and J ends lost 3 bases and 3 bases, in that order; junction bases with no gene match: 7. CDR1 and CDR2 (germline): MNHNS, SASEGT. The CDR3 runs to 16 residues. This CDR3 reads CASSDWTGSFGNTIYF. CDR3 nucleotide sequence: TGTGCCAGCAGTGATTGGACAGGGAGTTTTGGAAACACCATATATTTT.

The sample holds many counts of this clonotype. V gene TRBV7-2 combines with J gene TRBJ1-2, with D uncertain. The CDR3 covers 16 residues. Looked up from germline, CDR1 is SGHTA and CDR2 is FQGNSA. V was trimmed by 1 base and J by 4 bases, leaving 16 bases between them. The CDR3 DNA reads as TGTGCCAGCAGCTTAGAGTACGGGCCGTGGGGCTATGGCTACACCTTC. As protein: CASSLEYGPWGYGYTF.

The rearrangement uses TRBV13 and TRBJ2-5; 11 nucleotides agree with TRBD2. The germline gives CDR1 PRHDT, CDR2 FYEKMQ (reference sequence). This CDR3 spans 16 amino acids. Losses at the gene ends were 4 bases for V and 2 bases for J; bases not matched to a gene: 6. CDR3 DNA sequence: TGTGCCAGCAGCTCCCGACTAGCGGGGTCGCAAGAGACCCAGTACTTC. Residues: CASSSRLAGSQETQYF.

The V and J genes are TRBV28 and TRBJ2-5, with 9 bases matching TRBD2. CDR3 length: 16 residues. Germline lookup yields CDR1 MDHEN and CDR2 SYDVKM. The junction had 6 bases not matched to a gene; V was cut back by 2 bases and J by 2 bases. The DNA of the CDR3 is TGTGCCAGCAGTTTAAGGGCTAGCGGGGATCAAGAGACCCAGTACTTC. This codes for CASSLRASGDQETQYF.

V is TRBV27 and J is TRBJ2-5; D might be TRBD1 or TRBD2, each matching 5 bases. Germline CDR1 reads MNHEY; CDR2 reads SMNVEV (reference sequence). V lost 5 bases and J 4 bases, leaving 14 bases between the germline ends. There are 14 residues in the CDR3. The DNA of the CDR3 is TGTGCCAGCAGTCCCCCAGGGAGAATAGAGACCCAGTACTTC. Translating gives CASSPPGRIETQYF.

This clonotype was seen a few times. The chain employs TRBV4-1 and TRBJ2-3; the match to TRBD1 covers 8 bases. This CDR3 region has 15 residues. J was trimmed by 4 bases and V by 6 bases; bases with no gene match: 9. Germline V lookup: CDR1 MGHRA, CDR2 YSYEKL. This CDR3 reads CASRQGDGMADTQYF. The CDR3 DNA reads as TGCGCCAGCAGACAGGGGGATGGCATGGCAGATACGCAGTATTTT.